This T cell receptor (beta chain) was profiled in a study of long-term antiretroviral therapy in people with HIV. Findings and caveats of the study: Diversity measured after ART increased yet remained under transplant donor controls. Control repertoires displayed wider CDR3 length ranges than the HIV repertoires.

A v3.0 immunoSEQ assay was performed at survey level. Here immunoSEQ multiplex PCR was the method, and the copy in TCRdb shows in-frame clones only, minus some. Among about 22,000 clones listed, 86% were seen once. In regard to this clone: Its antigen is unknown.

Looked up from germline, CDR1 is MNHEY and CDR2 is SVGAGI. CDR3 length equals 13 residues. Deletions cut 8 bases from V and 1 base from J, with 8 bases between. The sequence was obtained from a woman in her 30s with HIV. This sequence joins TRBV6-5 and TRBJ2-2, with D tentatively TRBD2 (6 bases). The specimen was unsorted PBMCs, collected 1.8 years before starting antiretroviral therapy. The CDR3 loop reads CASGAGNTGELFF. CDR3 coding DNA: TGTGCCAGCGGAGCGGGGAACACCGGGGAGCTGTTTTTT.